Given below is one TCR beta chain in context. Its target antigen remains unknown. No much larger clonotype is one base removed from it; base qualities were not supplied. This entry comes from a study of shared clonotypes between healthy human individuals (dated by TCRdb to the early 2020s). A note on the overall study: The cohort included a few men and a couple of women between 18 and 49 years of age. To estimate repertoire size and how much clonotype sharing occurs between individuals, the study deeply sequenced the blood TCR repertoires of five or six healthy adults. For each donor, CD4 naive and CD4 memory were each run on three plates, CD8 naive on two plates, and CD8 memory on one plate. Between about 0.9 and 8.9 billion PBMCs per donor were obtained by leukapheresis. To increase sequencing depth and limit assay-specific biases, TCR repertoire library preparation and sequencing were carried out by different laboratories using diverse techniques. Paper-wide results and their limitations: Naive subsets generally had larger estimated clonotype richness than memory subsets did. Sharing across a few donors was observed for around 5% of naive CD4, 3.5% of naive CD8, over 2% of memory CD4, and roughly 0.43% of memory CD8 clonotypes. Incomplete sequencing was indicated by rarefaction of sorted-subset datasets, despite the large sequencing depth. Sampling was limited to blood, and TCR repertoires in tissue likely differ from TCR repertoires in blood. Because the study included a small number of donors, the genetic and exposure-history diversity represented was limited. Compared with non-shared clonotypes, the clonotypes found in all four sorted-subset donors had higher generation probabilities. Pairwise subsampling led to the expectation that sequencing depth would affect the degree of clonotype sharing among donors.

Trimmed from V: 5 bases; trimmed from J: 1 base; junction bases lacking a gene match: 2. The CDR3 numbers 14 residues from cysteine through phenylalanine. The only DNA kept is the CDR3, 42 bases in frame from the first base. From a lookup of the germline V gene, CDR1 and CDR2 are SGHTA and FQGNSA. The donors were healthy, HIV-negative adults who had no recently reported acute infections or vaccinations. Every donor was a Caucasian adult residing in Nashville, Tennessee, USA. CD4+ T cells were enriched by magnetic negative selection, after which naive cells were positively selected on CD45RA and the negative fraction was taken as the memory subset. Blood was obtained by leukapheresis, after which PBMCs were separated by Ficoll-Histopaque density gradient centrifugation and cryopreserved in liquid nitrogen vapor phase. Analytical flow cytometry was used to check the purity and quantity of each magnetically sorted T cell population. Genomic DNA was isolated from every sorted fraction and measured by UV absorbance on a Nanodrop 2000c.

Using the deep immunoSEQ assay, TCR CDR3 regions were amplified from genomic DNA by multiplex PCR. For each cell subset, the extracted genomic DNA was distributed evenly across all wells of several immunoSEQ 96-well plates, and each plate served as one replicate. Each replicate PCR for sorted subsets received around 210 ng genomic DNA, equal to 30,000 or so T cell genomes. Purified libraries were quantified with a Qubit 3.0 fluorometer, sized on a Bioanalyzer 2100, and re-quantified with the KAPA Library Quantification kit. Every immunoSEQ 96-well plate was sequenced on a separate single-read 150-cycle Illumina NextSeq 550 flow cell. In the authors' own workflow: Because the immunoSEQ output held only junctional sequences and lacked quality scores, the filtering could not match the filtering applied to full-length reads. Sequences were annotated with PyIR, a Python wrapper for IgBLAST v1.9, using IMGT germline references to assign V/J genes and CDR3. Any read was removed if the V/J assignment was weak (E-value above 1e-6), the CDR3 was missing, or the read contained stop codons, out-of-frame junctions, or ambiguous translated residues. V3J clonotypes were defined by identical inferred V gene, J gene, and CDR3 amino acid sequence. To compute the percentage overlap between repertoires, the number of shared unique clonotypes was divided by the size of the smaller repertoire. RTK rarefaction, the Chao1 estimator, and Recon v2.1 estimates of unobserved clonotypes were used to assess repertoire richness. OLGA was used to compute generation probabilities for all TCRbeta clonotypes that the gDNA method yielded from a handful of donors. TCRdb holds this immuneACCESS table with in-frame rearrangements only. Some clones are missing; in checked studies, unresolved V genes explain under half, and the rest has no known cause. Clone size and V and J calls were adopted from that table, with D and trimming inferred from the DNA. Recorded for this sample are about 2.4 million clones; 93% of them occurred a single time. The ten largest clones represent approximately 0.35% of the sample.

The sequence came from a man younger than 35 in good health. Some clones in this sample may be carry-over from other donors' samples. The rearranged chain carries TRBV7-2 and TRBJ2-7; 10 junctional bases match TRBD2. Sequencing was carried out using naive CD4+ T cells from PBMCs. The cell subset or site label of this sample denotes: CD45RA+ positively selected. The CDR3 region: CASSPSGGSYEQYF. The DNA sequence reads TGTGCCAGCAGCCCTAGCGGGGGATCCTACGAGCAGTACTTC.